This is a list of T cell receptor beta chains from one sample in a study of CD8 T cells in ankylosing spondylitis. Via MiXCR, TCRdb re-called the 5' RACE reads, giving one row per CDR3 protein. The table includes more than 250,000 distinct CDR3 sequences, less than 9.5% detected once. The specimen was blood, either unsorted or a sorted T cell fraction (not recorded which). Receptor source: a male donor with ankylosing spondylitis. Both conserved end residues are part of each CDR3. D genes are given only for firm matches. The listing skips clone size in some rows; elsewhere it reads once, few, many or a size class.

cdr3_aa: CASSQERLTGELFF; cdr3_nt: TGTGCCAGCAGCCAAGAGAGGTTAACCGGGGAGCTGTTTTTT; j_call: TRBJ2-2; d_call: .; v_call: TRBV3-1; clone_size: many
cdr3_aa: CSATGPGTYNEQFF; cdr3_nt: TGCAGTGCTACCGGACCCGGCACATACAATGAGCAGTTCTTC; j_call: TRBJ2-1; d_call: .; v_call: TRBV20-1; clone_size: few
cdr3_aa: CSARVRDPPQETQYF; cdr3_nt: TGCAGTGCCCGGGTGCGGGACCCCCCACAGGAGACCCAGTACTTC; j_call: TRBJ2-5; d_call: .; v_call: TRBV20-1; clone_size: few
cdr3_aa: CASSHGQGGYEQYF; cdr3_nt: TGCGCCAGCAGCCATGGACAGGGAGGCTACGAGCAGTACTTC; j_call: TRBJ2-7; d_call: TRBD1; v_call: TRBV10-2; clone_size: few
cdr3_aa: CSVEVRDTSGANVLTF; cdr3_nt: TGCAGCGTTGAAGTCCGGGACACCTCTGGGGCCAACGTCCTGACTTTC; j_call: TRBJ2-6; d_call: .; v_call: TRBV29-1; clone_size: few
cdr3_aa: CASRSGVGEKLFF; cdr3_nt: TGTGCCAGCAGATCGGGGGTCGGTGAAAAACTGTTTTTT; j_call: TRBJ1-4; d_call: .; v_call: TRBV5-6; clone_size: few
cdr3_aa: CASSFLDFTEAFF; cdr3_nt: TGCGCCAGCAGCTTTCTTGATTTCACTGAAGCTTTCTTT; j_call: TRBJ1-1; d_call: .; v_call: TRBV5-1; clone_size: .
cdr3_aa: CSASLAGQSSYEQYF; cdr3_nt: TGCAGTGCTAGTTTGGCGGGCCAAAGCTCCTACGAGCAGTACTTC; j_call: TRBJ2-7; d_call: .; v_call: TRBV20-1; clone_size: .
cdr3_aa: CASSRRDTGELFF; cdr3_nt: TGTGCCAGCTCGAGGAGGGACACCGGGGAGCTGTTTTTT; j_call: TRBJ2-2; d_call: .; v_call: TRBV18; clone_size: .
cdr3_aa: CASSQPFGASTVAEPQHF; cdr3_nt: TGCGCCAGCAGCCAGCCATTTGGGGCGTCTACCGTAGCAGAGCCCCAGCATTTT; j_call: TRBJ1-5; d_call: .; v_call: TRBV4-1; clone_size: few
cdr3_aa: CASSPGTQYF; cdr3_nt: TGTGCCAGCTCACCGGGGACTCAGTACTTC; j_call: TRBJ2-4; d_call: .; v_call: TRBV18; clone_size: many
cdr3_aa: CASSQSQGSYNEQFF; cdr3_nt: TGCGCCAGCAGCCAATCCCAGGGTTCCTACAATGAGCAGTTCTTC; j_call: TRBJ2-1; d_call: .; v_call: TRBV4-3; clone_size: .
cdr3_aa: CASSSQREGAAEQFF; cdr3_nt: TGTGCCAGCAGTTCCCAGCGGGAGGGGGCAGCTGAGCAGTTCTTC; j_call: TRBJ2-1; d_call: TRBD2; v_call: TRBV28; clone_size: few
cdr3_aa: CASSLGAGRLGNIQYF; cdr3_nt: TGTGCCAGCAGCTTAGGAGCAGGGAGGTTGGGAAACATTCAGTACTTC; j_call: TRBJ2-4; d_call: .; v_call: TRBV7-2; clone_size: few
cdr3_aa: CASSEEGLLNSSLHF; cdr3_nt: TGTGCCAGCAGTGAAGAGGGCCTACTGAATTCATCCCTCCACTTT; j_call: TRBJ1-6; d_call: .; v_call: TRBV2; clone_size: .
cdr3_aa: CASSQETGNGEQFF; cdr3_nt: TGTGCCAGCAGCCAAGAGACAGGGAACGGTGAGCAGTTCTTC; j_call: TRBJ2-1; d_call: TRBD1; v_call: TRBV4-2; clone_size: many
cdr3_aa: CASSPETGVISGANVLTF; cdr3_nt: TGTGCCAGCAGTCCCGAAACAGGGGTGATCTCTGGGGCCAACGTCCTGACTTTC; j_call: TRBJ2-6; d_call: TRBD1; v_call: TRBV28; clone_size: .
cdr3_aa: CSVVWTGGGYEQYF; cdr3_nt: TGCAGCGTTGTTTGGACAGGAGGGGGATACGAGCAGTACTTC; j_call: TRBJ2-7; d_call: .; v_call: TRBV29-1; clone_size: few
cdr3_aa: CASSRRDNSGNTIYF; cdr3_nt: TGTGCCAGCAGTAGACGGGACAACTCTGGAAACACCATATATTTT; j_call: TRBJ1-3; d_call: .; v_call: TRBV12-3/TRBV12-4; clone_size: many
cdr3_aa: CASSLSDLDRGYWGNTEAFF; cdr3_nt: TGTGCCAGCAGCTTATCCGACCTGGACAGGGGCTATTGGGGGAACACTGAAGCTTTCTTT; j_call: TRBJ1-1; d_call: TRBD1; v_call: TRBV5-5; clone_size: few
cdr3_aa: CAISRGEYEQYF; cdr3_nt: TGTGCCATCAGCCGCGGGGAGTACGAGCAGTACTTC; j_call: TRBJ2-7; d_call: .; v_call: TRBV10-3; clone_size: few
cdr3_aa: CASSISRSAQETQYF; cdr3_nt: TGTGCCAGTAGTATTTCCCGGTCAGCCCAAGAGACCCAGTACTTC; j_call: TRBJ2-5; d_call: .; v_call: TRBV19; clone_size: .
cdr3_aa: CASSLWAGWGTDTQYF; cdr3_nt: TGTGCCAGCAGCCTATGGGCGGGATGGGGCACAGATACGCAGTATTTT; j_call: TRBJ2-3; d_call: .; v_call: TRBV11-3; clone_size: .
cdr3_aa: CASKSRGYDEQFF; cdr3_nt: TGTGCCAGCAAGAGTAGGGGGTATGATGAGCAGTTCTTC; j_call: TRBJ2-1; d_call: .; v_call: TRBV6-1; clone_size: few
cdr3_aa: CASSFAGTDEAFF; cdr3_nt: TGTGCCAGCAGCTTTGCCGGGACAGATGAAGCTTTCTTT; j_call: TRBJ1-1; d_call: TRBD1; v_call: TRBV7-3; clone_size: .
cdr3_aa: CASSLRSEGEKLFF; cdr3_nt: TGTGCCAGCAGTTTGAGGTCCGAGGGAGAAAAACTGTTTTTT; j_call: TRBJ1-4; d_call: .; v_call: TRBV12-3/TRBV12-4; clone_size: many
cdr3_aa: CASSLGTLGSNYNEQFF; cdr3_nt: TGTGCCAGCAGCTTGGGGACCCTGGGTTCTAACTACAATGAGCAGTTCTTC; j_call: TRBJ2-1; d_call: .; v_call: TRBV7-8; clone_size: many
cdr3_aa: CASRRQEGTEAFF; cdr3_nt: TGTGCCAGCAGACGACAGGAGGGCACTGAAGCTTTCTTT; j_call: TRBJ1-1; d_call: .; v_call: TRBV6-6; clone_size: .
cdr3_aa: CASSEDLGGHEQFF; cdr3_nt: TGTGCCAGCAGTGAAGATCTTGGGGGGCATGAGCAGTTCTTC; j_call: TRBJ2-1; d_call: .; v_call: TRBV2; clone_size: .
cdr3_aa: CASSLRTSAYEQYF; cdr3_nt: TGTGCCAGTAGTCTGCGGACTAGCGCTTACGAGCAGTACTTC; j_call: TRBJ2-7; d_call: TRBD2; v_call: TRBV19; clone_size: many
cdr3_aa: CSVEGALREITDTQYF; cdr3_nt: TGCAGCGTTGAGGGGGCTCTTAGGGAAATCACAGATACGCAGTATTTT; j_call: TRBJ2-3; d_call: .; v_call: TRBV29-1; clone_size: .
cdr3_aa: CASSLRGTFNNEQFF; cdr3_nt: TGTGCCAGCAGTTTGAGGGGGACTTTCAACAATGAGCAGTTCTTC; j_call: TRBJ2-1; d_call: .; v_call: TRBV12-3/TRBV12-4; clone_size: few